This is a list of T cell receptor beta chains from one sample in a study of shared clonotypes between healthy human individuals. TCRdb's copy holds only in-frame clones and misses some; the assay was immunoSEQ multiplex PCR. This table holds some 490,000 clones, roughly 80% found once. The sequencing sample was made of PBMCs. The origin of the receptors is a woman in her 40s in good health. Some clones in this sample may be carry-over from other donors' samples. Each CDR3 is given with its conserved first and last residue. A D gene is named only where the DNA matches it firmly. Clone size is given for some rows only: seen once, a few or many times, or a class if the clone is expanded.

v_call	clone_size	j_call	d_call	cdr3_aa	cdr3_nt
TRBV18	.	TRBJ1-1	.	CASSHEGQWRSVATAFF	TGTGCCAGCTCACACGAAGGACAGTGGAGATCGGTGGCCACGGCTTTCTTT
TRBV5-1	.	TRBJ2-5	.	CASSFLGLQETQYF	TGCGCCAGCAGCTTTTTGGGGTTACAAGAGACCCAGTACTTC
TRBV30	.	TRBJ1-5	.	CAWSKTANQPQHF	TGTGCCTGGAGTAAGACAGCCAATCAGCCCCAGCATTTT
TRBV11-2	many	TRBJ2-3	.	CASSLSERSFTDTQYF	TGTGCCAGCAGCTTGTCGGAGCGGAGCTTCACAGATACGCAGTATTTT
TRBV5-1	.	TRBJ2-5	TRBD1	CASSLGTAQETQYF	TGCGCCAGCAGCCTCGGGACAGCCCAAGAGACCCAGTACTTC
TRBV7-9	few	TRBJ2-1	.	CASNRQGAGYNEQFF	TGTGCCAGCAACCGACAGGGAGCGGGATACAATGAGCAGTTCTTC
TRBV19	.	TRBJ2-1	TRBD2	CASSTALGLVRVF	TGTGCCAGTAGTACCGCTCTAGGACTAGTACGGGTCTTC
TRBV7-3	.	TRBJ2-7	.	CASIRERRRGPRDEQYF	TGTGCCAGCATCCGGGAACGGAGGCGGGGACCCCGGGACGAGCAGTACTTC
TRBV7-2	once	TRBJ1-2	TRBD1	CASSTRQGRAGYTF	TGTGCCAGCAGCACCCGACAGGGCCGGGCTGGCTACACCTTC
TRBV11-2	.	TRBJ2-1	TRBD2	CASSLDPGLAVYNEQFF	TGTGCCAGCAGCTTAGATCCAGGACTAGCGGTCTACAATGAGCAGTTCTTC
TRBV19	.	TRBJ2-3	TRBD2	CASSVGLAEGSTDTQYF	TGTGCCAGTAGTGTTGGTCTAGCGGAGGGGAGCACAGATACGCAGTATTTT
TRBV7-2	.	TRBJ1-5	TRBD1	CASSSNRGTQHF	TGTGCCAGCAGCTCCAACAGGGGGACCCAGCATTTT
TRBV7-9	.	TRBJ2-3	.	CASSVTGWDGTDTQYF	TGTGCCAGCAGCGTAACCGGATGGGACGGCACAGATACGCAGTATTTT
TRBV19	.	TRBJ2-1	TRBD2	CASSIPAGVLGNEQFF	TGTGCCAGTAGTATTCCGGCGGGAGTTCTGGGGAATGAGCAGTTCTTC
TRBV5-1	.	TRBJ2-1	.	CASSSQGMGNEQFF	TGCGCCAGCAGCTCCCAAGGCATGGGCAATGAGCAGTTCTTC
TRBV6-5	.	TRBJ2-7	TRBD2	CASSSGLAGSYEQYF	TGTGCCAGCAGTTCGGGACTAGCGGGAAGCTACGAGCAGTACTTC
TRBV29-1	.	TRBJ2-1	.	CSVGWSSEQFF	TGCAGCGTTGGGTGGTCGTCCGAGCAGTTCTTC
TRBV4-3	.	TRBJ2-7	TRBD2	CASSQGLAGVVSYEQYF	TGCGCCAGCAGCCAAGGACTAGCGGGAGTCGTCTCCTACGAGCAGTACTTC
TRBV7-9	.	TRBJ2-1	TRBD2	CASSLELAYEQFF	TGTGCCAGCAGCTTAGAACTAGCGTATGAGCAGTTCTTC
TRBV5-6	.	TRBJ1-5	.	CASSLLDQPQHF	TGTGCCAGCAGCTTGTTGGATCAGCCCCAGCATTTT
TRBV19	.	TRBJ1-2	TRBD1	CASSIGQGDGYTF	TGTGCCAGTAGTATCGGGCAGGGGGATGGCTACACCTTC
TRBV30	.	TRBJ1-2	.	CAWRRAIGYGYTF	TGTGCCTGGAGGAGGGCTATTGGGTATGGCTACACCTTC
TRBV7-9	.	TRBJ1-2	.	CASSWGGSSPYGYTF	TGTGCCAGCAGCTGGGGGGGTAGTTCCCCCTATGGCTACACCTTC
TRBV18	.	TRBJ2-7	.	CASSRPPSSYEQYF	TGTGCCAGCTCCAGGCCTCCGAGCTCCTACGAGCAGTACTTC
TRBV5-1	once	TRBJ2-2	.	CASSSGQSNTGELFF	TGCGCCAGCAGCTCCGGACAGTCGAACACCGGGGAGCTGTTTTTT
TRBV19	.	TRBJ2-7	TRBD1	CASGQGRGEQYF	TGTGCCAGTGGACAGGGTCGAGGCGAGCAGTACTTC
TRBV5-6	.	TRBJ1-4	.	CASSLSDEKLFF	TGTGCCAGCAGCTTGAGTGATGAAAAACTGTTTTTT
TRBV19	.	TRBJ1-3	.	CASSFGGNTIYF	TGTGCCAGTAGTTTCGGAGGAAACACCATATATTTT
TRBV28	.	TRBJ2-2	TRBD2	CASSVSGSGAGELFF	TGTGCCAGCAGTGTTAGCGGGAGTGGTGCCGGGGAGCTGTTTTTT
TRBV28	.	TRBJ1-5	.	CASSFPVGNQPQHF	TGTGCCAGCAGTTTCCCAGTCGGGAATCAGCCCCAGCATTTT
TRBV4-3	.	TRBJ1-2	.	CASSQVRAVSNYGYTF	TGCGCCAGCAGCCAAGTGAGGGCAGTCTCTAACTATGGCTACACCTTC
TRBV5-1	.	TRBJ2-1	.	CASSIIVGEQFF	TGCGCCAGCAGCATAATAGTGGGTGAGCAGTTCTTC
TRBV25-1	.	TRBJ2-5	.	CASSEYGESYF	TGTGCCAGCAGTGAATACGGAGAGTCGTACTTC
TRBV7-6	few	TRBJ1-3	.	CASSLGRGGNTIYF	TGTGCCAGCAGCTTAGGCCGGGGTGGAAACACCATATATTTT
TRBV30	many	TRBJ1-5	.	CAWSVQSGTYNQPQHF	TGTGCCTGGAGTGTACAGTCCGGTACCTACAATCAGCCCCAGCATTTT
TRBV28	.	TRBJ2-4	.	CASSLGRHLNIQYF	TGTGCCAGCAGTTTAGGGCGGCATTTAAACATTCAGTACTTC
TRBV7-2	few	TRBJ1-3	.	CASGGFSGNTIYF	TGTGCCAGCGGAGGTTTCTCTGGAAACACCATATATTTT
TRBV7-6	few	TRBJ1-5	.	CASSPSAGQPQHF	TGTGCCAGCAGCCCCTCTGCCGGCCAGCCCCAGCATTTT
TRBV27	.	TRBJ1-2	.	CASSLRQESYGYTF	TGTGCCAGCAGTTTACGGCAGGAAAGCTATGGCTACACCTTC
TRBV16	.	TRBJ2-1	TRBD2	CASSQEGLAGDNEQFF	TGTGCCAGCAGCCAGGAGGGACTAGCGGGAGACAATGAGCAGTTCTTC
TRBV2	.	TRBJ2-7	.	CASSEGRSGVKQYF	TGTGCCAGCAGTGAGGGTCGGAGTGGTGTGAAGCAGTACTTC
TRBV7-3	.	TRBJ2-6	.	CASSPRASGANVLTF	TGTGCCAGCAGCCCTCGGGCGTCTGGGGCCAACGTCCTGACTTTC
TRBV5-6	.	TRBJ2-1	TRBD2	CASSSGPASGNREQFF	TGTGCCAGCAGCTCAGGTCCGGCTAGCGGGAACCGGGAGCAGTTCTTC
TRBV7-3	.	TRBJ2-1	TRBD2	CASSLKLAGGINEQFF	TGTGCCAGCAGCTTAAAACTAGCGGGAGGTATAAATGAGCAGTTCTTC
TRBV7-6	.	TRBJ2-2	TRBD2	CASSKGLAGGLTGELFF	TGTGCCAGCAGCAAGGGACTAGCGGGAGGGCTAACCGGGGAGCTGTTTTTT
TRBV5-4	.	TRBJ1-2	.	CASSLGPIGSYGYTF	TGTGCCAGCAGCCTGGGCCCCATCGGTAGCTATGGCTACACCTTC
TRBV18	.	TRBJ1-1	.	CASSTSGAGHSEAFF	TGTGCCAGCTCAACAAGCGGGGCAGGGCACTCTGAAGCTTTCTTT
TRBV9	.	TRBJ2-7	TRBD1	CASSEGAGQGIYEQYF	TGTGCCAGCAGCGAGGGGGCGGGACAGGGGATATACGAGCAGTACTTC
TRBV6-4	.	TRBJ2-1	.	CASSDSGAANEQFF	TGTGCCAGCAGTGACTCGGGCGCAGCCAATGAGCAGTTCTTC
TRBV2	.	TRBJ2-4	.	CASILDRAAKNIQYF	TGTGCCAGCATCCTGGACCGAGCAGCCAAAAACATTCAGTACTTC
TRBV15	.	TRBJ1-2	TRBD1	CATSTDRGREGYTF	TGTGCCACCAGCACGGACAGGGGGCGCGAAGGCTACACCTTC
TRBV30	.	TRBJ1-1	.	CAWSVSFGNTEAFF	TGTGCCTGGAGTGTAAGTTTTGGGAACACTGAAGCTTTCTTT
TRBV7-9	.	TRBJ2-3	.	CASSPQVDTQYF	TGTGCCAGCAGCCCCCAGGTGGATACGCAGTATTTT